The present T cell receptor (beta chain) was sequenced within a study of blood T cell repertoires in COVID-19. About the study: T cells, B-cell-depleted T cells, or PBMCs provided the cDNA or gDNA that served as material.

The CDR3 loop spans 16 amino acids. V shed 2 bases, J shed 3 bases, and the junction held 4 bases outside the gene matches. Germline V gene lookup returns CDR1 SNHLY and CDR2 FYNNEI. As processed by the authors: Quantification of nucleated cells was approximated via reference gene primer amplification. This table comes from immunoSEQ multiplex PCR, and its TCRdb copy is limited to in-frame clones, with some not included. V and J calls plus clone size are reproduced from that table; the DNA served to infer D and trimming. The table records roughly 140,000 clones, roughly four fifths of them present only once.

The sequence came from a woman older than 75 with acute or convalescent COVID-19. The sample taken for sequencing was peripheral blood. The chain recombines TRBV2 with TRBJ2-3; 11 bases align to TRBD2. CDR3 residues: CASSERLAGKTDTQYF. The CDR3 DNA follows: TGTGCCAGCAGTGAAAGACTAGCGGGGAAAACAGATACGCAGTATTTT.